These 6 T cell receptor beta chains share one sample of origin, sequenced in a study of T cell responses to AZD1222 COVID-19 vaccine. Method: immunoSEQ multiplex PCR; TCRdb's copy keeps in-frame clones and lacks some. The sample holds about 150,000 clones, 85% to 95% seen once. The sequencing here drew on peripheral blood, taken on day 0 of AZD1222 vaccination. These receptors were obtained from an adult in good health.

The CDR3 DNA reads TGTGCCAGCAGCTACGGGACCACCGGAGATACGCAGTATTTT. Its translation: CASSYGTTGDTQYF. The chain combines TRBV6-5 with TRBJ2-3; D may correspond to TRBD1 or TRBD2 (5 bases each). V lost 6 bases, J lost 5 bases, and 15 bases lay in between. The CDR3 has 14 amino acids. Germline V gene data show CDR1 as MNHEY and CDR2 as SVGAGI.

The CDR3 nucleotides read TGTGCCACGTCTATTGGTGGGAGCCAGTTCTTC. Its translation is CATSIGGSQFF. The genes are TRBV15 and TRBJ2-1; D perhaps matches TRBD2 (5 bases). Trimming cost V 9 bases and J 13 bases, with 16 bases left between them. Germline values: CDR1 LNHNV, CDR2 YYDKDF (reference sequence). The CDR3 runs 11 residues.

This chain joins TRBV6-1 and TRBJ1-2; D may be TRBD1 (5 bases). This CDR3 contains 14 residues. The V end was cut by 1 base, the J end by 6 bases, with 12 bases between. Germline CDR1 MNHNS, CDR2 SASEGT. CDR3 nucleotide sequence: TGTGCCAGCAGTGAAGGGGGGGGAGGGGATGGCTACACCTTC. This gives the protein CASSEGGGGDGYTF.

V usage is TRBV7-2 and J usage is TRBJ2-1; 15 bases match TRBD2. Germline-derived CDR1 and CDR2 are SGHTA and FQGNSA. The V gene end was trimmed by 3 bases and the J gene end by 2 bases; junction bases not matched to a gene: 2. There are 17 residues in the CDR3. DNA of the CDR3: TGTGCCAGCAGCTTGGGACTAGCGGGAGGCCCCTACAATGAGCAGTTCTTC. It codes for CASSLGLAGGPYNEQFF.

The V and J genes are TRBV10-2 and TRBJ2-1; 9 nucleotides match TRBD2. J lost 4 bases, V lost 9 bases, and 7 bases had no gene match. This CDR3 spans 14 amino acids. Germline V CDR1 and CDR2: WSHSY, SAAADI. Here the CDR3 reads CASCSGGNYNEQFF. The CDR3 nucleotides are TGCGCCAGTTGTAGCGGGGGAAATTACAATGAGCAGTTCTTC.

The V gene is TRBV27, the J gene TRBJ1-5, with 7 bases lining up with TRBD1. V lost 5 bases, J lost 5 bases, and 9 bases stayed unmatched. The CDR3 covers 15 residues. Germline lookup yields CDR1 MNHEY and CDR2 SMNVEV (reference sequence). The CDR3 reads CASSPQGVVDQPQHF. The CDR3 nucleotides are TGTGCCAGCAGTCCCCAGGGGGTCGTCGATCAGCCCCAGCATTTT.